Sequencing of this T cell receptor (beta chain) was carried out in a study of beta chain features in type 1 diabetes. The wider study: There was similarity between patients and healthy donors in age, gender and cell yields. Sorted cells from all samples, numbering some 99,000,000, were examined.

The ends lost 3 bases at V and 9 bases at J; junction bases unmatched: 7. The CDR3 is 14 amino acids. The V gene's germline CDR1 is SGHAT and CDR2 FQNNGV. About this clone: Its antigen is unknown.

Stem cell-like memory, regulatory, central memory and naive CD4+ cells were sorted via CD45RO/CCR7/CD25/CD127/CD95/CD27. Reverse transcribing all isolated RNA meant expressed TCRB transcripts were sequenced. Sequencing was performed with immunoSEQ multiplex PCR; in TCRdb, only in-frame clones are kept and a portion is missing. This repertoire shows 680,000 or so clones, roughly 16% found once; its top ten account for roughly 0.098%. Study-level results: Shorter templates may be favored by PCR, equally so in patients and controls.

Sequencing used naive CD4+ T cells from blood. The TCR was taken from a man in his late teens or twenties in good health. J is TRBJ2-2 and V is TRBV11-2; 7 nucleotides agree with TRBD1. The chain's CDR3 is CASSFQGGGRELFF. The CDR3 region has the DNA TGTGCCAGCAGCTTTCAAGGGGGCGGCCGGGAGCTGTTTTTT.